The present T cell receptor (beta chain) was sequenced within a study of Graves' ophthalmopathy and Graves' hyperthyroidism. The study's findings and limits: Sensitivity reached nearly 71% and specificity about 78% when the model predicted ophthalmopathy progression.

Notes on this clonotype: Antigen unknown.

It was on clinical symptoms, serum thyroxine, TRAb, thyroid ultrasound and orbital computed tomography that diagnosis relied. After removal of 5 bases from V and 6 bases from J, the junction contained 11 bases not matched to a gene. This CDR3 comprises 14 residues. Germline values: CDR1 SGHRS, CDR2 YFSETQ. RNA transcripts were the source from which TCR beta CDR3 regions were amplified. HTBI primers were used in a first-round RT-PCR, which preceded a second-round multiplex PCR. From the multiplex PCR reads, TCRdb called clonotypes with MiXCR, one entry per CDR3 protein. The table records about 640,000 distinct CDR3 sequences, over 40% of them present only once.

The clonotype originates from an adult man with Graves' ophthalmopathy. The chain joins TRBV5-1 to TRBJ2-7; 7 bases match TRBD2. The specimen was peripheral blood. DNA for the CDR3: TGCGCCAGCAGTTGGTGGGGACTAAGGCGCGAGCAGTACTTC. Protein sequence: CASSWWGLRREQYF.